The sequence of this TCR beta chain was determined in a study of identical twins. Comment on this clonotype: The antigen is unknown.

TCRdb redid the calling of the 5' RACE reads with MiXCR, one entry per CDR3 protein. The table includes 420,000 or so distinct CDR3 sequences, approximately 17% detected once. Study-wide results and caveats: Analyses based on zero insertions could be partly confounded by invariant MAIT and iNKT cells. Clonotypes of the beta chain that were abundant in cord blood carried fewer insertions (memory repertoires showed none). Out-of-frame alpha sequences shared between twins exhibited an excess of low generation probability. Twin sharing of out-of-frame TCR alpha was underestimated by models in monozygotic pairs.

The CDR3 sequence is 18 residues long. After removal of 4 bases from V and 0 bases from J, the junction contained 9 bases not matched to a gene. Germline assignment: CDR1 SGHDT and CDR2 YYEEEE. V usage is TRBV5-6 and J usage is TRBJ2-5, with 13 positions matching TRBD2. The sample consisted of naive T cells sorted from blood. This sequence originates from a man aged 50-60 years in good health. The CDR3 spells CASSPTSGGPLYQETQYF. In DNA, the CDR3 is TGTGCCAGCAGCCCGACTAGCGGGGGGCCTTTGTACCAAGAGACCCAGTACTTC.